The present entry profiles one T cell receptor beta chain with its context. Its target is not known. The table came from immunoSEQ multiplex PCR; TCRdb's copy has only in-frame clones and leaves some out. The data hold about 600,000 clones, with approximately 97% observed a single time. These data belong to a study of shared clonotypes between healthy human individuals. Study-level points and caveats: What rarefaction showed was incomplete sorted-subset sequencing despite large depth. The four-donor shared clonotypes exceeded non-shared clonotypes in generation probability, with non-shared ones scoring lower.

The sequence came from a woman aged 25 to 39 in good health. Sample: naive CD4+ T cells sorted from blood. The subset is: CD45RA+ positively selected.

CDR3 amino acids: CASTRAGDEYEQYF. CDR3 nucleotides: TGTGCCAGTACAAGAGCGGGGGATGAATACGAGCAGTACTTC. The rearrangement joins TRBV19 to TRBJ2-7; 8 positions match TRBD2. The CDR3 is made up of 14 amino acids. Germline V gene lookup returns CDR1 LNHDA and CDR2 SQIVND (reference sequence). V lost 7 bases to trimming and J lost 4 bases; unmatched junction nucleotides: 9. Full variable domain (remainder filled in from reference TRBV19 and TRBJ2-7): DGGITQSPKYLFRKEGQNVTLSCEQNLNHDAMYWYRQDPGQGLRLIYYSQIVNDFQKGDIAEGYSVSREKKESFPLTVTSAQKNPTAFYLCASTRAGDEYEQYFGPGTRLTVT.